These 21 T cell receptor beta chains originate from one sample sequenced in a study of identical twins. TCRdb re-called the 5' RACE reads through MiXCR, storing one row per CDR3 protein. The profile shows approximately 280,000 distinct CDR3 sequences, about 8.1% of them singletons. In addition, the sample was reused for a study of yellow fever vaccine responses in identical twins.

The specimen was memory (CD45RO+) T cells sorted from blood. These receptors came from a woman in her late teens or twenties in good health.

The chain joins TRBV5-6 to TRBJ2-3; 9 bases match TRBD1. Germline V gene lookup returns CDR1 SGHDT and CDR2 YYEEEE. The CDR3 is 17 residues long. The V and J ends lost 0 bases and 5 bases, in that order; junction bases with no gene match: 10. CDR3 region: CASSLGFDRGKGDTQYF. In nucleotides, the CDR3 is TGTGCCAGCAGCTTGGGGTTTGACAGGGGGAAAGGAGATACGCAGTATTTT.

This clonotype was found a few times. J is TRBJ1-2 and V is TRBV10-3, with D unclear. V gave up 1 base and J gave up 5 bases, with 8 bases separating them. This CDR3 comprises 13 residues. Germline CDR1 and CDR2: ENHRY and SYGVKD. In nucleotides, the CDR3 is TGTGCCATCAGTGAGTTTGGGGTTTATGGCTACACCTTC. Translated, it gives CAISEFGVYGYTF.

This clonotype was observed a handful of times. The chain links TRBV2 to TRBJ2-1, with D unresolved. The CDR3 is 11 amino acids. Trimming removed 5 bases at V and 9 bases at J, with 8 bases between. Germline lookup yields CDR1 SNHLY and CDR2 FYNNEI. The CDR3 bases are TGTGCCAGCAGTCAACTCCGTGAGCAGTTCTTC. Translated: CASSQLREQFF.

The V and J genes are TRBV19 and TRBJ1-6; 9 positions match TRBD1. J gave up 8 bases and V 4 bases, and 3 bases lay outside the gene matches. The germline V gene encodes CDR1 LNHDA and CDR2 SQIVND (reference sequence). The CDR3 totals 14 residues. The CDR3 nucleotides read TGTGCCAGTAGTAGAAGGACAGGGGATTCACCCCTCCACTTT. Protein sequence: CASSRRTGDSPLHF.

This clonotype appeared a few times. The chain carries TRBV12-3 or TRBV12-4 and TRBJ1-1; D is unresolved. This CDR3 contains 14 residues. Trimming removed 7 bases from V and 4 bases from J, with 16 bases in between. In DNA, the CDR3 is TGTGCCAGCACCAATAATGTAGGGTCCACTGAAGCTTTCTTT. It yields the protein CASTNNVGSTEAFF.

There are many counts of this clonotype. V usage is TRBV6-4 and J usage is TRBJ2-3; D remains unclear. The CDR3 consists of 14 residues. Trimming removed 2 bases at V and 3 bases at J, with 9 bases between. Germline CDR1 MRHNA, CDR2 SNTAGT. The CDR3 DNA reads as TGTGCCAGCAGTGACAGGGCAGAGACAGATACGCAGTATTTT. Encoded protein: CASSDRAETDTQYF.

The chain couples TRBV2 to TRBJ2-7; 8 bases map to TRBD1. The germline V gene has CDR1 SNHLY and CDR2 FYNNEI. The CDR3 extends over 15 amino acids. Trimming at V came to 5 bases and at J to 5 bases, leaving 11 bases not matched to a gene. CDR3 sequence reads: CASSTTGTGINEQYF. CDR3 DNA: TGTGCCAGCAGTACCACCGGGACAGGCATCAACGAGCAGTACTTC.

The rearrangement links TRBV20-1 to TRBJ2-2; TRBD2 matches at 7 bases. Germline loops: CDR1 DFQATT, CDR2 SNEGSKA (reference sequence). This CDR3 contains 15 residues. With V trimmed by 5 bases and J by 6 bases, 12 bases remained unmatched. The CDR3 bases are TGCAGTGCTCTCCTGCCTTATGCGGGGGCCGGGGAGCTGTTTTTT. Its translation is CSALLPYAGAGELFF.

The chain carries TRBV5-6 and TRBJ2-7, with 13 bases fitting TRBD2. V was pared by 2 bases and J by 5 bases, with 7 bases of the junction left unmatched. CDR3 size: 16 residues. Germline CDR1 reads SGHDT; CDR2 reads YYEEEE. The CDR3 coding sequence is TGTGCCAGCAGCTTTACACTAGCGGGAGGGCCGGACGAGCAGTACTTC. Translation: CASSFTLAGGPDEQYF.

The chain is built from TRBV6-2 or TRBV6-3 and TRBJ2-7, with D perhaps TRBD2 (5 bases). The CDR3 runs 15 residues. Germline V gene sequence: CDR1 MNHEY, CDR2 SVGEGT. V lost 7 bases and J lost 0, with 16 bases in between. CDR3 DNA sequence: TGTGCCAGCACCACGATCTCTAGCCACTCCTACGAGCAGTACTTC. It yields the protein CASTTISSHSYEQYF.

This clonotype was counted many times. The V call is TRBV25-1, the J call TRBJ2-2; 9 bases map to TRBD1. The J segment lost 1 base and the V segment lost 5 bases, leaving 5 bases of the junction unmatched. Per the germline V gene, CDR1 is MGHDK and CDR2 is SYGVNS. The CDR3 has 16 amino acids. The CDR3 DNA follows: TGTGCCAGCAGTCCTAGGACAGGGGTGAACACCGGGGAGCTGTTTTTT. It translates to CASSPRTGVNTGELFF.

Ten or more counts support this clonotype. This chain connects TRBV10-3 to TRBJ2-3, with a tentative D call TRBD1 (7 bases). CDR3 length equals 14 residues. V lost 6 bases, J lost 0 bases, and 10 bases lay in between. The germline V gene has CDR1 ENHRY and CDR2 SYGVKD. The CDR3, as DNA: TGTGCCATCAGACAGGGGACTAGCACAGATACGCAGTATTTT. It yields the protein CAIRQGTSTDTQYF.

The V and J genes are TRBV27 and TRBJ1-4; no clear D. Germline lookup yields CDR1 MNHEY and CDR2 SMNVEV (reference sequence). The CDR3 contains 12 residues. V gave up 8 bases and J gave up 8 bases, with 12 bases separating them. CDR3 in amino acids: CASGEFGEKLFF. DNA of the CDR3: TGTGCCAGCGGGGAATTCGGGGAAAAACTGTTTTTT.

This clonotype occurred many times. The rearrangement joins TRBV5-1 to TRBJ2-3; D not certain. Germline V gene lookup returns CDR1 SGHRS and CDR2 YFSETQ. The CDR3 totals 12 residues. Between the trimmed V and J ends, which lost 5 bases and 2 bases, there was a span of 6 bases. The CDR3 is CASRGPTDTQYF. Written as DNA, the CDR3 is TGCGCCAGCAGAGGTCCCACAGATACGCAGTATTTT.

This clonotype was seen repeatedly, ten times or more. This chain joins TRBV7-2 and TRBJ2-3; D gene unclear. The germline V gene encodes CDR1 SGHTA and CDR2 FQGNSA. This CDR3 comprises 15 residues. V was trimmed by 8 bases and J by 2 bases, leaving 17 bases between them. The CDR3 bases are TGTGCCAGCGGGCCTCTGGCGGTTACCACAGATACGCAGTATTTT. This sequence encodes CASGPLAVTTDTQYF.

The V gene is TRBV7-8, the J gene TRBJ2-1; D perhaps matches TRBD1 (5 bases). Germline CDR1 is SGHVS and CDR2 is FQNEAQ. Deletions cut 3 bases from V and 9 bases from J, with 15 bases between. CDR3 length: 14 residues. CDR3 residues: CASSFRGGRGEQFF. In DNA form, the CDR3 reads TGTGCCAGCAGCTTTAGAGGCGGTAGGGGTGAGCAGTTCTTC. The variable domain in full, with the rest retrieved from reference TRBV7-8 and TRBJ2-1, is GAGVSQSPRYKVAKRGQDVALRCDPISGHVSLFWYQQALGQGPEFLTYFQNEAQLDKSGLPSDRFFAERPEGSVSTLKIQRTQQEDSAVYLCASSFRGGRGEQFFGPGTRLTVL.

This clonotype was detected ten times or more. The genes are TRBV20-1 and TRBJ2-1; 9 positions agree with TRBD2. The V and J ends lost 3 bases and 0 bases, in that order; junction bases with no gene match: 9. This CDR3 region has 17 residues. In germline, CDR1 is DFQATT, CDR2 SNEGSKA (reference sequence). The CDR3 loop is CSASVSGRPSSYNEQFF. DNA for the CDR3: TGCAGTGCTAGCGTTAGCGGGAGACCTAGCTCCTACAATGAGCAGTTCTTC.

This clonotype was recorded many times. The chain couples TRBV10-3 to TRBJ2-3; D is unclear. The ends were cut back, 0 bases at V and 6 bases at J, with 10 bases in the middle. This CDR3 region has 14 residues. Germline V gives CDR1 ENHRY, CDR2 SYGVKD. In DNA, the CDR3 is TGTGCCATCAGTGAGTCAGGAGTCATTGATACGCAGTATTTT. It codes for CAISESGVIDTQYF.

Concerning this clonotype itself: One end of the junction is discordant with germline, which a read error may explain. CDR3 nucleotides: TGTGCCAGCAGACAGACCGGGGCTGAGGCTTTCTTT. It specifies CASRQTGAEAFF. The chain is built from TRBV27 and TRBJ1-1; perhaps TRBD1 as D (5 bases). The germline CDR1 and CDR2 sequences are MNHEY and SMNVEV (reference sequence). This CDR3 is built from 12 residues.

The sample holds many counts of this clonotype. The gene calls are TRBV5-1 and TRBJ2-7, with 7 bases identical to TRBD1. Germline V gives CDR1 SGHRS, CDR2 YFSETQ. The CDR3 has 15 amino acids. The V and J ends lost 2 bases and 7 bases, in that order; junction bases with no gene match: 12. CDR3 sequence reads: CASSFLGQSTVEQYF. The CDR3 bases are TGCGCCAGCAGCTTTTTGGGACAGAGTACCGTAGAGCAGTACTTC. The variable domain in full, with the rest retrieved from reference TRBV5-1 and TRBJ2-7, is KAGVTQTPRYLIKTRGQQVTLSCSPISGHRSVSWYQQTPGQGLQFLFEYFSETQRNKGNFPGRFSGRQFSNSRSEMNVSTLELGDSALYLCASSFLGQSTVEQYFGPGTRLTVT.

This clonotype was seen a handful of times. This chain joins TRBV11-2 and TRBJ2-1, with TRBD2 identical over 8 bases. The germline gives CDR1 SGHAT, CDR2 FQNNGV. The CDR3 contains 18 residues. The V segment lost 5 bases and the J segment 0 bases; nucleotides outside the gene matches: 12. The CDR3 DNA sequence: TGTGCCAGCAGCCCCCAATCTGAAGCGGGAGTCTCCTACAATGAGCAGTTCTTC. It encodes CASSPQSEAGVSYNEQFF.